The rows below give T cell receptor beta chains drawn from one sample of a study of shared clonotypes between healthy human individuals. Clones were read by immunoSEQ multiplex PCR, and TCRdb kept only the in-frame ones, dropping some. This sample yields 2,500,000 or so clones, of which roughly 92% are seen a single time; about 0.41% belongs to the top ten. The specimen sequenced was naive CD4+ T cells from PBMCs. Receptors were obtained from a man between 18 and 35 years old in good health. Some clones in this sample may be carry-over from other donors' samples. Both conserved end residues are part of each CDR3. Fields, in order: clone size, D gene, J gene, V gene, CDR3 protein, CDR3 DNA. A D gene is named only where the DNA matches it firmly. The size entry is marked missing in some rows and otherwise reads once, few, many or a size class.

abundance: NA; d_gene: TRBD2; j_gene: TRBJ2-5; v_gene: TRBV7-2; CDR3aa: CASSPRRGTSGLQETQYF; CDR3nt: TGTGCCAGCAGCCCCCGACGAGGGACTAGCGGGCTGCAAGAGACCCAGTACTTC
abundance: NA; d_gene: TRBD1; j_gene: TRBJ2-2; v_gene: TRBV5-1; CDR3aa: CASSLGGRDLNTGELFF; CDR3nt: TGCGCCAGCAGCTTAGGGGGCAGAGACCTGAACACCGGGGAGCTGTTTTTT
abundance: NA; d_gene: TRBD2; j_gene: TRBJ2-1; v_gene: TRBV29-1; CDR3aa: CSASLAGIHEQFF; CDR3nt: TGCAGCGCGTCGCTAGCGGGAATCCATGAGCAGTTCTTC
abundance: NA; d_gene: NA; j_gene: TRBJ1-3; v_gene: TRBV5-1; CDR3aa: CASSLEVGNTIYF; CDR3nt: TGCGCCAGCAGCTTGGAGGTGGGAAACACCATATATTTT
abundance: NA; d_gene: NA; j_gene: TRBJ1-1; v_gene: TRBV6-5; CDR3aa: CASSLRRANTEAFF; CDR3nt: TGTGCCAGCAGCTTAAGAAGGGCTAACACTGAAGCTTTCTTT
abundance: NA; d_gene: TRBD2; j_gene: TRBJ2-7; v_gene: TRBV6-5; CDR3aa: CASMNRPGLAYEQYF; CDR3nt: TGTGCCAGCATGAACAGACCGGGACTAGCCTACGAGCAGTACTTC
abundance: NA; d_gene: TRBD2; j_gene: TRBJ2-6; v_gene: TRBV5-1; CDR3aa: CASRSRLAQISGANVLTF; CDR3nt: TGCGCCAGCAGATCCCGACTAGCGCAAATTTCTGGGGCCAACGTCCTGACTTTC
abundance: NA; d_gene: NA; j_gene: TRBJ2-7; v_gene: TRBV27; CDR3aa: CASSLKVAGTTEQYF; CDR3nt: TGTGCCAGCAGTTTAAAAGTCGCAGGGACGACCGAGCAGTACTTC
abundance: few; d_gene: NA; j_gene: TRBJ1-4; v_gene: TRBV18; CDR3aa: CASSPSQRGGKLFF; CDR3nt: TGTGCCAGCTCACCTTCTCAACGGGGAGGAAAACTGTTTTTT
abundance: NA; d_gene: TRBD1; j_gene: TRBJ1-5; v_gene: TRBV28; CDR3aa: CASSRPPGQDNQPQHF; CDR3nt: TGTGCCAGCAGTCGGCCCCCCGGACAGGACAATCAGCCCCAGCATTTT
abundance: NA; d_gene: NA; j_gene: TRBJ1-5; v_gene: TRBV28; CDR3aa: CASSLRQTVGNQPQHF; CDR3nt: TGTGCCAGCAGTTTACGGCAGACTGTAGGCAATCAGCCCCAGCATTTT
abundance: NA; d_gene: NA; j_gene: TRBJ1-4; v_gene: TRBV6-5; CDR3aa: CASTPSGAPNEKLFF; CDR3nt: TGTGCCAGCACCCCCTCGGGGGCTCCTAATGAAAAACTGTTTTTT
abundance: NA; d_gene: NA; j_gene: TRBJ1-1; v_gene: TRBV30; CDR3aa: CAWSRDLNTEAFF; CDR3nt: TGTGCCTGGAGCCGGGATCTGAACACTGAAGCTTTCTTT
abundance: NA; d_gene: TRBD1; j_gene: TRBJ2-1; v_gene: TRBV7-2; CDR3aa: CASSLAGGFNEQFF; CDR3nt: TGTGCCAGCAGCTTGGCAGGGGGCTTCAATGAGCAGTTCTTC
abundance: NA; d_gene: NA; j_gene: TRBJ2-7; v_gene: TRBV13; CDR3aa: CASRLGLESGYEQYF; CDR3nt: TGTGCCAGCAGGTTGGGGCTAGAGTCAGGGTACGAGCAGTACTTC
abundance: NA; d_gene: NA; j_gene: TRBJ2-1; v_gene: TRBV27; CDR3aa: CASSLRKAPPNEQFF; CDR3nt: TGTGCCAGCAGTTTACGGAAAGCCCCTCCAAATGAGCAGTTCTTC
abundance: NA; d_gene: TRBD2; j_gene: TRBJ2-4; v_gene: TRBV18; CDR3aa: CASSPIRTSGSLAKNIQYF; CDR3nt: TGTGCCAGCTCACCAATAAGGACTAGCGGGAGCTTGGCCAAAAACATTCAGTACTTC
abundance: NA; d_gene: NA; j_gene: TRBJ2-1; v_gene: TRBV4-2; CDR3aa: CASSTRGPLAGYNEQFF; CDR3nt: TGTGCCAGCAGCACACGGGGTCCCCTGGCGGGGTACAATGAGCAGTTCTTC
abundance: NA; d_gene: TRBD1; j_gene: TRBJ2-5; v_gene: TRBV5-1; CDR3aa: CASSFRPGQGIKGKTQYF; CDR3nt: TGCGCCAGCAGCTTTAGACCTGGACAGGGAATCAAGGGAAAGACCCAGTACTTC
abundance: NA; d_gene: NA; j_gene: TRBJ2-1; v_gene: TRBV29-1; CDR3aa: CSVESWNYNEQFF; CDR3nt: TGCAGCGTTGAATCCTGGAATTACAATGAGCAGTTCTTC
abundance: NA; d_gene: TRBD2; j_gene: TRBJ2-7; v_gene: TRBV2; CDR3aa: CASSPIAGGPYEQYF; CDR3nt: TGTGCCAGCAGCCCCATAGCGGGAGGTCCCTACGAGCAGTACTTC
abundance: NA; d_gene: NA; j_gene: TRBJ2-2; v_gene: TRBV7-6; CDR3aa: CASTRGGTNTGELFF; CDR3nt: TGTGCCAGCACCCGAGGAGGGACGAACACCGGGGAGCTGTTTTTT
abundance: once; d_gene: NA; j_gene: TRBJ2-3; v_gene: TRBV11-1; CDR3aa: CASSLAGARPGTQYF; CDR3nt: TGTGCCAGCAGCTTAGCGGGGGCAAGGCCGGGTACGCAGTATTTT
abundance: NA; d_gene: NA; j_gene: TRBJ2-7; v_gene: TRBV2; CDR3aa: CASSELSAWQYF; CDR3nt: TGTGCCAGCAGTGAACTTTCTGCTTGGCAGTACTTC
abundance: NA; d_gene: NA; j_gene: TRBJ2-7; v_gene: TRBV9; CDR3aa: CASSPSGQSYEQYF; CDR3nt: TGTGCCAGCAGCCCGTCGGGCCAGTCCTACGAGCAGTACTTC
abundance: NA; d_gene: NA; j_gene: TRBJ2-2; v_gene: TRBV2; CDR3aa: CASSEISRGGELFF; CDR3nt: TGTGCCAGCAGTGAAATATCGCGGGGCGGGGAGCTGTTTTTT
abundance: once; d_gene: NA; j_gene: TRBJ1-5; v_gene: TRBV4-1; CDR3aa: CASSQDGGLGTAGGYSNQPQHF; CDR3nt: TGCGCCAGCAGCCAGGACGGGGGTCTTGGGACCGCGGGGGGTTATAGCAATCAGCCCCAGCATTTT
abundance: few; d_gene: NA; j_gene: TRBJ1-1; v_gene: TRBV6-6; CDR3aa: CASSYSRSEAFF; CDR3nt: TGTGCCAGCAGTTACTCCAGATCTGAAGCTTTCTTT
abundance: NA; d_gene: NA; j_gene: TRBJ1-5; v_gene: TRBV28; CDR3aa: CASGRPHSNQPQHF; CDR3nt: TGTGCCAGCGGTAGACCACATAGCAATCAGCCCCAGCATTTT
abundance: NA; d_gene: TRBD1; j_gene: TRBJ2-7; v_gene: TRBV2; CDR3aa: CASSRQGWAEQYF; CDR3nt: TGTGCCAGCAGTCGACAGGGGTGGGCCGAGCAGTACTTC
abundance: NA; d_gene: NA; j_gene: TRBJ1-5; v_gene: TRBV10-2; CDR3aa: CASSESRSSRRNQPQHF; CDR3nt: TGCGCCAGCAGTGAAAGTCGGTCTTCGCGGAGAAATCAGCCCCAGCATTTT
abundance: NA; d_gene: TRBD2; j_gene: TRBJ2-2; v_gene: TRBV7-2; CDR3aa: CASSPLAGEGTGELFF; CDR3nt: TGTGCCAGCAGCCCGCTAGCGGGAGAAGGCACCGGGGAGCTGTTTTTT
abundance: NA; d_gene: TRBD2; j_gene: TRBJ2-5; v_gene: TRBV6-1; CDR3aa: CASTAPGRSGETQYF; CDR3nt: TGTGCCAGCACCGCTCCCGGGAGGAGCGGGGAGACCCAGTACTTC
abundance: NA; d_gene: NA; j_gene: TRBJ2-5; v_gene: TRBV9; CDR3aa: CASSVAGRGSGTQYF; CDR3nt: TGTGCCAGCAGCGTAGCGGGCAGGGGATCAGGGACCCAGTACTTC
abundance: NA; d_gene: TRBD1; j_gene: TRBJ2-5; v_gene: TRBV14; CDR3aa: CASSFGTGGVKTQYF; CDR3nt: TGTGCCAGCAGCTTTGGGACAGGGGGCGTGAAGACCCAGTACTTC
abundance: NA; d_gene: NA; j_gene: TRBJ2-6; v_gene: TRBV9; CDR3aa: CASSVAGSGANVLTF; CDR3nt: TGTGCCAGCAGCGTGGCCGGCTCTGGGGCCAACGTCCTGACTTTC
abundance: NA; d_gene: NA; j_gene: TRBJ1-5; v_gene: TRBV7-9; CDR3aa: CASSPLAHGPQHF; CDR3nt: TGTGCCAGCAGTCCGCTGGCCCATGGGCCCCAGCATTTT
abundance: NA; d_gene: NA; j_gene: TRBJ2-7; v_gene: TRBV20-1; CDR3aa: CSASSSYEQYF; CDR3nt: TGCAGTGCTAGTAGCTCCTACGAGCAGTACTTC
abundance: NA; d_gene: TRBD1; j_gene: TRBJ2-5; v_gene: TRBV5-1; CDR3aa: CASSLEGQGWETQYF; CDR3nt: TGCGCCAGCAGCTTGGAGGGACAGGGCTGGGAGACCCAGTACTTC
abundance: NA; d_gene: NA; j_gene: TRBJ1-5; v_gene: TRBV29-1; CDR3aa: CSVAFRNSNQPQHF; CDR3nt: TGCAGCGTTGCTTTTAGGAATAGCAATCAGCCCCAGCATTTT
abundance: NA; d_gene: TRBD1; j_gene: TRBJ1-1; v_gene: TRBV18; CDR3aa: CASSRGQGNTEAFF; CDR3nt: TGTGCCAGCTCAAGGGGACAGGGAAACACTGAAGCTTTCTTT